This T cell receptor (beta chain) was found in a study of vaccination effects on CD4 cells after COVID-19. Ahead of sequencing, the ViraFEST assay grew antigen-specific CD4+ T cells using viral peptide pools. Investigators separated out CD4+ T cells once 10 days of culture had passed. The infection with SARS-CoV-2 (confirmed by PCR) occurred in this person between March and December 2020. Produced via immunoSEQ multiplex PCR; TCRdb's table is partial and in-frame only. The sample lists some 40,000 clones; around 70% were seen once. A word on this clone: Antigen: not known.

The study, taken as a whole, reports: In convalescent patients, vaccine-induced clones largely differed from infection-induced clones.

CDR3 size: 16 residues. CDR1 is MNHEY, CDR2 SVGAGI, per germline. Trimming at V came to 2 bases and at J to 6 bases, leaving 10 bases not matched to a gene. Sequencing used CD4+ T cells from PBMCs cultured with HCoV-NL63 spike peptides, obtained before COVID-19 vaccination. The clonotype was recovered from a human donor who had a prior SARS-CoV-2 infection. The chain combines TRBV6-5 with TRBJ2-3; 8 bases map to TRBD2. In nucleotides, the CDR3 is TGTGCCAGCAGTTACCATATTGCGGGGGGTAGCGATACGCAGTATTTT. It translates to CASSYHIAGGSDTQYF.